The present entry profiles one T cell receptor (beta chain) with its context. Its antigen is not known. This entry is derived from a study of cytomegalovirus exposure and HLA in healthy donors. Points from the study as a whole: Later analysis identified 16,000 or so TCR beta sequences associated with HLA alleles, using a false discovery rate threshold of 0.05. The authors judged a highly shared variant cluster likely a sequencing artifact. Within an earlier analysis, most TCR beta V segments proved productive either about 90% or about 30% of the time. Relative to the roughly 700-donor mean, N-insertions were reportedly fewer in an Asian-associated ancestry cluster in a later analysis.

V was pared by 0 bases and J by 0 bases, with 11 bases between. The germline V gene encodes CDR1 SGHRS and CDR2 YFSETQ. The CDR3 sequence is 16 residues long. PCR primers comprised 60 Vbeta and 13 Jbeta primers. Sequencing was performed with immunoSEQ multiplex PCR; in TCRdb, only in-frame clones are kept and a portion is missing. The data show 150,000 to 180,000 clones, over 75% seen once. Sequencing was carried out using PBMCs. The rearrangement links TRBV5-1 to TRBJ2-3; D possibly corresponds to TRBD2 (6 bases). The sequence came from a woman between 35 and 50 years old in good health and CMV-seropositive. The CDR3 nucleotides read TGCGCCAGCAGCTTGGGACTAGTCGGGAGCACAGATACGCAGTATTTT. This sequence encodes CASSLGLVGSTDTQYF.